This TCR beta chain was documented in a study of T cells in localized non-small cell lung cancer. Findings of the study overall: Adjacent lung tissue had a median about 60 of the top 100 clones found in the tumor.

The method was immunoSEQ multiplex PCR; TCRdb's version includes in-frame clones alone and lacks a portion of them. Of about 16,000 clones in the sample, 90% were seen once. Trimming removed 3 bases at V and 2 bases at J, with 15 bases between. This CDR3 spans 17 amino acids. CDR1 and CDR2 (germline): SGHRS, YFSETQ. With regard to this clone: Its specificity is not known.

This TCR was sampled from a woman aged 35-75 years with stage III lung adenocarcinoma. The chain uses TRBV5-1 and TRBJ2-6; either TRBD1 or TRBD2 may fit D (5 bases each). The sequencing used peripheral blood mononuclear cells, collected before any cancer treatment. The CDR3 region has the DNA TGCGCCAGCAGCTATCAGGGACCCAGGACTGGGGCCAACGTCCTGACTTTC. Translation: CASSYQGPRTGANVLTF.